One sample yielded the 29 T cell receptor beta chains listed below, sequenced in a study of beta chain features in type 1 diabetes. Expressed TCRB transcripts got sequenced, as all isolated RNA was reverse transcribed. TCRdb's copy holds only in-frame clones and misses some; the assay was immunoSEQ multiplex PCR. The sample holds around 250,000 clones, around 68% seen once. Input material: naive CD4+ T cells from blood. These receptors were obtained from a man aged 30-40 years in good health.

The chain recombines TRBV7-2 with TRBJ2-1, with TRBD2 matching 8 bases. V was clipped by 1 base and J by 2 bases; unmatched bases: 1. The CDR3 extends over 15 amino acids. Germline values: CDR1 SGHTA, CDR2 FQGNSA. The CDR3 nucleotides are TGTGCCAGCAGCTTAGGCGGGAGGCCCTACAATGAGCAGTTCTTC. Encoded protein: CASSLGGRPYNEQFF.

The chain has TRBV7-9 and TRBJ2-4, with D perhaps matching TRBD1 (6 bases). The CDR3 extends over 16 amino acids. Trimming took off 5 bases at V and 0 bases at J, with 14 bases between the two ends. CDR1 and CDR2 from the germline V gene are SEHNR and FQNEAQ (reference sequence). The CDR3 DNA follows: TGTGCCAGCAGCCAAACAGGGTCCGTAGCCAAAAACATTCAGTACTTC. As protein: CASSQTGSVAKNIQYF.

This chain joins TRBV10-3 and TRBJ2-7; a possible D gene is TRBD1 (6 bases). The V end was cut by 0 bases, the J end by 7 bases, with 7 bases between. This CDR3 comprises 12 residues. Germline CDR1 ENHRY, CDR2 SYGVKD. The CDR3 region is CAISESDREQYF. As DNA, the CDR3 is TGTGCCATCAGTGAGTCAGACAGGGAGCAGTACTTC.

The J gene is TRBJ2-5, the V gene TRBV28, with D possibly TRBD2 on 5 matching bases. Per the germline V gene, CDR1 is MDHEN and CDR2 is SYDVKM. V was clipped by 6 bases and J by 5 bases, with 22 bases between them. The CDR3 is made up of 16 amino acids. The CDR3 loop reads CASSLPRVGEIETQYF. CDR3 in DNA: TGTGCCAGCAGCCTTCCCCGGGTTGGGGAGATTGAGACCCAGTACTTC.

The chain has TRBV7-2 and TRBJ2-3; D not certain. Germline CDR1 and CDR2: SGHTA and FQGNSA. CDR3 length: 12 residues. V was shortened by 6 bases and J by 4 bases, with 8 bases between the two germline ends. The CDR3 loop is CASRATADTQYF. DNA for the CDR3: TGTGCCAGCAGGGCTACGGCAGATACGCAGTATTTT.

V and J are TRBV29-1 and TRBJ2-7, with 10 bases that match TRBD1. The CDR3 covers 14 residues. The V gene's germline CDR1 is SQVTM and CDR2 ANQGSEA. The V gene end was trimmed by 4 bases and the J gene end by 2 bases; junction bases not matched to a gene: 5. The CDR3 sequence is CSVGLDRGPYEQYF. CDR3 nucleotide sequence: TGCAGCGTTGGGCTTGACAGGGGGCCCTACGAGCAGTACTTC.

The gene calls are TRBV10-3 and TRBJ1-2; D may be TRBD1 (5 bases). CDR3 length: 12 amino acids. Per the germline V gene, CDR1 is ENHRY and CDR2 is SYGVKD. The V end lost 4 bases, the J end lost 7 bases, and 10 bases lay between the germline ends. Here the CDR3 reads CAISASGPGYTF. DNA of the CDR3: TGTGCCATCAGTGCGTCAGGGCCTGGCTACACCTTC.

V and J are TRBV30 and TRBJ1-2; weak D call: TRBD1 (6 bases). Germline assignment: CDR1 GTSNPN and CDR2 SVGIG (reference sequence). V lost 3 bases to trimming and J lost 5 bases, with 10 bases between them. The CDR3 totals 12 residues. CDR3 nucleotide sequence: TGTGCCTGGAGCATAGGACAGTATGGCTACACCTTC. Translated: CAWSIGQYGYTF.

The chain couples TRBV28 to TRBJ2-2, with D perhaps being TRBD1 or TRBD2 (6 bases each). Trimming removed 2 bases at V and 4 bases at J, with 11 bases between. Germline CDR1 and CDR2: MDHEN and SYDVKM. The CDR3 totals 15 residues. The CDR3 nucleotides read TGTGCCAGCAGTTTAACGAAGGGGGGCACCGGGGAGCTGTTTTTT. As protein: CASSLTKGGTGELFF.

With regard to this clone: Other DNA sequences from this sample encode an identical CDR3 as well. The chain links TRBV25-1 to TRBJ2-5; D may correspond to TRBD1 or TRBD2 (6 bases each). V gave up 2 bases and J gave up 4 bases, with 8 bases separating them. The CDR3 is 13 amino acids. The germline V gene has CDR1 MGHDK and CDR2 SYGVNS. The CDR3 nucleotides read TGTGCCAGCAGTGAAGGGGGGCGAGAGACCCAGTACTTC. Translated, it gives CASSEGGRETQYF.

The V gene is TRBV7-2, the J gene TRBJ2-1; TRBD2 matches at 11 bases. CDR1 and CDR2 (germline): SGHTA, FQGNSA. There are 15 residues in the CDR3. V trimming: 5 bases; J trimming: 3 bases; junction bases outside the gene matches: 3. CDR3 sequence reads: CASSRTSGYYNEQFF. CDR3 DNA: TGTGCCAGCAGCCGGACTAGCGGGTACTACAATGAGCAGTTCTTC.

The CDR3 region is CASSPGKNIQYF. The CDR3 DNA sequence: TGTGCCAGCAGTCCCGGGAAAAACATTCAGTACTTC. V usage is TRBV27 and J usage is TRBJ2-4; D unresolved. V lost 5 bases and J 4 bases, leaving 6 bases between the germline ends. The germline V gene has CDR1 MNHEY and CDR2 SMNVEV (reference sequence). This CDR3 comprises 12 residues.

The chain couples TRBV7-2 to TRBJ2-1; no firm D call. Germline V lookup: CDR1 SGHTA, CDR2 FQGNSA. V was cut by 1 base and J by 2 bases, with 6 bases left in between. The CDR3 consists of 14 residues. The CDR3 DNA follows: TGTGCCAGCAGCTTAGGTATCCCCTACAATGAGCAGTTCTTC. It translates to CASSLGIPYNEQFF.

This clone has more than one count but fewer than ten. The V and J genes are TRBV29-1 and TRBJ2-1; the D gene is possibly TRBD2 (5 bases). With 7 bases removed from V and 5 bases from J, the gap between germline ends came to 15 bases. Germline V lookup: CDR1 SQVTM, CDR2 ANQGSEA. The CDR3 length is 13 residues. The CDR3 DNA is TGCAGCGGTGAGGGCCACCTCGACAATGAGCAGTTCTTC. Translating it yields CSGEGHLDNEQFF.

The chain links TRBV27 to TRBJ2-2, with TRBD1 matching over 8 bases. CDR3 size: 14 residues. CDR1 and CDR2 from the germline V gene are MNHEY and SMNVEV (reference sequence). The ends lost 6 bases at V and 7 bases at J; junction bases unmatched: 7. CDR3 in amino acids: CASSRQGYDGELFF. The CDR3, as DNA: TGTGCCAGCAGCCGACAGGGGTATGACGGGGAGCTGTTTTTT.

CDR3 region: CASRLAGGTLSYNEQFF. The CDR3 nucleotides read TGTGCCAGCAGACTAGCGGGGGGTACCCTCTCCTACAATGAGCAGTTCTTC. The genes are TRBV7-2 and TRBJ2-1; 12 bases align to TRBD2. The CDR3 extends over 17 amino acids. The V and J ends lost 6 bases and 0 bases, in that order; junction bases with no gene match: 6. Germline lookup yields CDR1 SGHTA and CDR2 FQGNSA.

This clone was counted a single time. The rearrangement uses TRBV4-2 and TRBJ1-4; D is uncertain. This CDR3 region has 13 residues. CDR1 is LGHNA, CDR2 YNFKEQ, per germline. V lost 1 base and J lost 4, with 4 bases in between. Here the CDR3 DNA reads TGTGCCAGCAGCCAAGCCCTTAATGAAAAACTGTTTTTT. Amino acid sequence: CASSQALNEKLFF.

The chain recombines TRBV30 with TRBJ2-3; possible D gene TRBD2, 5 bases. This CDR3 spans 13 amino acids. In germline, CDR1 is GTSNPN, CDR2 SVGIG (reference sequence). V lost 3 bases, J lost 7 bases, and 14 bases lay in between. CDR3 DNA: TGTGCCTGGAGCGGGGAAATCGGGAATACGCAGTATTTT. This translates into CAWSGEIGNTQYF.

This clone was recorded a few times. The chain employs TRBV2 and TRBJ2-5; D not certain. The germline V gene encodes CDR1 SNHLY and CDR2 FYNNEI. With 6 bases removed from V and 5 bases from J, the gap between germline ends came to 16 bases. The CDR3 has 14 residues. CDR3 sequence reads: CASRPGFPLETQYF. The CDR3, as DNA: TGTGCCAGCAGGCCGGGCTTTCCCCTGGAGACCCAGTACTTC.

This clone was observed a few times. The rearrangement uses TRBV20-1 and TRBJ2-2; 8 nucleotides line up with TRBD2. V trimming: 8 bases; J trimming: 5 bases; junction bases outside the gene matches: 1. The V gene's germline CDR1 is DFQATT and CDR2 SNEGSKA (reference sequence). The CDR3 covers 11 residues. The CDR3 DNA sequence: TGCAGTACGGGAGGGACCGGGGAGCTGTTTTTT. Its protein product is CSTGGTGELFF.

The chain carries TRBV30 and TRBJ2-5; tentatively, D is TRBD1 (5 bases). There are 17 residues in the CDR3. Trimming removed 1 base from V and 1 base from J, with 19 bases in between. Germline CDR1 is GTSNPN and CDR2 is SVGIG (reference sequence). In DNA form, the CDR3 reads TGTGCCTGGAGTGACCCCCTGAGCGTCAGGGCCCAAGAGACCCAGTACTTC. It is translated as CAWSDPLSVRAQETQYF.

CDR3 nucleotide sequence: TGTGCCAGCAGTGAATTTGCGGGGGACCAAGAGACCCAGTACTTC. As protein: CASSEFAGDQETQYF. The genes are TRBV25-1 and TRBJ2-5; 7 bases align to TRBD2. Germline CDR1 reads MGHDK; CDR2 reads SYGVNS. The junction had 2 bases not matched to a gene; V was cut back by 1 base and J by 0 bases. The length of the CDR3 is 15 residues. Supplemented by reference TRBV25-1 and TRBJ2-5, the full variable domain reads EADIYQTPRYLVIGTGKKITLECSQTMGHDKMYWYQQDPGMELHLIHYSYGVNSTEKGDLSSESTVSRIRTEHFPLTLESARPSHTSQYLCASSEFAGDQETQYFGPGTRLLVL.

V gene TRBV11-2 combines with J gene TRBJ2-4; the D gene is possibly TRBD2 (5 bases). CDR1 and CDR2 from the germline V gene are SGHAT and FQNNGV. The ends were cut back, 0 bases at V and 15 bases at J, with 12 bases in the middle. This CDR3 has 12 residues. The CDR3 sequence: CASSLEGLMPYF. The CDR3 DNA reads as TGTGCCAGCAGCTTAGAAGGACTTATGCCGTACTTC.

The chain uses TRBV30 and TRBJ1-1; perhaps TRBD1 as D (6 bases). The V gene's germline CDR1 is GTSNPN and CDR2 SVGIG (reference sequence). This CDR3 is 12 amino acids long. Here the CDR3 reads CAWGGLNTEAFF. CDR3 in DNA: TGTGCTTGGGGGGGCTTGAACACTGAAGCTTTCTTT.

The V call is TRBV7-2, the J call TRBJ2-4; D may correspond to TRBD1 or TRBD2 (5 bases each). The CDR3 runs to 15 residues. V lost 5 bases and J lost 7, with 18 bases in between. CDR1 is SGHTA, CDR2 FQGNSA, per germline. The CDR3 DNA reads TGTGCCAGCAGCATCACCCGGGACCCCGGGAACATTCAGTACTTC. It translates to CASSITRDPGNIQYF.

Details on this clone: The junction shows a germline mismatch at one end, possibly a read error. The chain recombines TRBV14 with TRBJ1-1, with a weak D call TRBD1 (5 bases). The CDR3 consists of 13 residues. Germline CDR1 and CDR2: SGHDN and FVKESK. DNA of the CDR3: TGTGCCAGCAGCAAAGACAGTAACACTGAAGCTTTCTTT. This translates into CASSKDSNTEAFF. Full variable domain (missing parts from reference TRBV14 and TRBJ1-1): EAGVTQFPSHSVIEKGQTVTLRCDPISGHDNLYWYRRVMGKEIKFLLHFVKESKQDESGMPNNRFLAERTGGTYSTLKVQPAELEDSGVYFCASSKDSNTEAFFGQGTRLTVV.

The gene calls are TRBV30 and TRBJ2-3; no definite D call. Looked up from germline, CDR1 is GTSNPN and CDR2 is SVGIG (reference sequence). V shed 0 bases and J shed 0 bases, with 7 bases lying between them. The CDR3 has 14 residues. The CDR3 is CAWSVSASTDTQYF. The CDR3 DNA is TGTGCCTGGAGTGTTTCAGCTAGCACAGATACGCAGTATTTT.

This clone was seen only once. CDR3 bases: TGTGCCTTTCTACGAGGCACCGGGGAGCTGTTTTTT. Encoded protein: CAFLRGTGELFF. This rearrangement joins TRBV30 to TRBJ2-2; D remains ambiguous. Looked up from germline, CDR1 is GTSNPN and CDR2 is SVGIG (reference sequence). Trimming shortened V by 7 bases and J by 4 bases, and 10 bases separated the two germline ends. The CDR3 loop spans 12 amino acids. Combining the CDR3 with reference TRBV30 and TRBJ2-2 gives the whole variable domain SQTIHQWPATLVQPVGSPLSLECTVEGTSNPNLYWYRQAAGRGLQLLFYSVGIGQISSEVPQNLSASRPQDRQFILSSKKLLLSDSGFYLCAFLRGTGELFFGEGSRLTVL.

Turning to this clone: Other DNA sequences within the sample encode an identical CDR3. CDR3: CAWSTRTGAGELFF. DNA of the CDR3: TGTGCCTGGAGTACGCGGACAGGGGCCGGGGAGCTGTTTTTT. The chain uses TRBV30 and TRBJ2-2, with 9 bases matching TRBD1. Germline CDR1 is GTSNPN and CDR2 is SVGIG (reference sequence). The V gene end was trimmed by 2 bases and the J gene end by 6 bases; junction bases not matched to a gene: 4. This CDR3 comprises 14 residues.